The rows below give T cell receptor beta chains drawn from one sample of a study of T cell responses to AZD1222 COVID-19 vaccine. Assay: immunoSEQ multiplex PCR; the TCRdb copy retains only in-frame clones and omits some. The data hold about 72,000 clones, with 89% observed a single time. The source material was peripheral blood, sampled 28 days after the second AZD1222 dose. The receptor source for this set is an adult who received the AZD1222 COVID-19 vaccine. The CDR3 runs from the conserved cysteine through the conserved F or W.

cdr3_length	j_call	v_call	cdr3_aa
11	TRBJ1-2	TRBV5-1	CASSSTYGYTF
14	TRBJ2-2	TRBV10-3	CATTGTSNTGELFF
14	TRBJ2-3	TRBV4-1	CASSQGASTDTQYF
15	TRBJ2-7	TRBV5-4	CASSGGREATYEQYF
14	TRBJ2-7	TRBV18	CASSPSRDGYEQYF
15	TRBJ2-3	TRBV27	CASSRGQGKTDTQYF
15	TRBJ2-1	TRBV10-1	CASSESLTGGLEQFF
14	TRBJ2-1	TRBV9	CASSESGTYNEQFF
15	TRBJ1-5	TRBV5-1	CASSLGSHSNQPQHF
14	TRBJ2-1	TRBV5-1	CASSKGELAESQFF
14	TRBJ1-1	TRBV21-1	CASSKGATGTDAFF
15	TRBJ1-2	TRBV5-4	CASSTPTGGRFGYTF
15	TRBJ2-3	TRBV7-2	CASSLGGYLTDTQYF
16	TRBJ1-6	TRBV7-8	CASSFTPGQGDSPLHF
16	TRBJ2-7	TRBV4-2	CASSQGLGGETYEQYF
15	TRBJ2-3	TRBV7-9	CASSLDGGGTDTQYF
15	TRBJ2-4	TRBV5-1	CASSLYGTEKNIQYF
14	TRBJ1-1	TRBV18	CASSPVLMNTEAFF
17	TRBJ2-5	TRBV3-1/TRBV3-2	CASSHLPVGQGEETQYF
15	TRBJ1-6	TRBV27	CASSLTDPYDSPLHF
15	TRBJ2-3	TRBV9	CASSVGAGGGDTQYF
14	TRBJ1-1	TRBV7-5	CVRSWPSGHTEAFF
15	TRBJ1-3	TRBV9	CASSVDGKTRNTIYF
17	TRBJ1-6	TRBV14	CASSQGGTGQGILPLHF
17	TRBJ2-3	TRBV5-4	CASSPGTSGRGSDTQYF
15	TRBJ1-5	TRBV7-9	CASSLEGGLHQPQHF
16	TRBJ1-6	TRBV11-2	CASSLSGGGGGSPLHF
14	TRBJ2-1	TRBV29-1	CSVVGAEGLNEQFF